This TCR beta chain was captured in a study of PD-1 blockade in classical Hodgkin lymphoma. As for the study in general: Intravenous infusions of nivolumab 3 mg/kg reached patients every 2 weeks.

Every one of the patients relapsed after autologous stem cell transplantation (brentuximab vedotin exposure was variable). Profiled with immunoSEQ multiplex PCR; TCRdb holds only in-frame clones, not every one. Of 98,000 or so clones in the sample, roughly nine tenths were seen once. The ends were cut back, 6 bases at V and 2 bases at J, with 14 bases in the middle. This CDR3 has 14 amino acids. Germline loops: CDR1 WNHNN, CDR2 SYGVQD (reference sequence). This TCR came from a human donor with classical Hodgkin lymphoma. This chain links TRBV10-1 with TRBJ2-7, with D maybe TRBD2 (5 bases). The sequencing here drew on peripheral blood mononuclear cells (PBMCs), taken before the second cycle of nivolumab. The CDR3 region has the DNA TGCGCCAGCAGCCCATACCTCGGGGCCTACGAGCAGTACTTC. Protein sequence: CASSPYLGAYEQYF.